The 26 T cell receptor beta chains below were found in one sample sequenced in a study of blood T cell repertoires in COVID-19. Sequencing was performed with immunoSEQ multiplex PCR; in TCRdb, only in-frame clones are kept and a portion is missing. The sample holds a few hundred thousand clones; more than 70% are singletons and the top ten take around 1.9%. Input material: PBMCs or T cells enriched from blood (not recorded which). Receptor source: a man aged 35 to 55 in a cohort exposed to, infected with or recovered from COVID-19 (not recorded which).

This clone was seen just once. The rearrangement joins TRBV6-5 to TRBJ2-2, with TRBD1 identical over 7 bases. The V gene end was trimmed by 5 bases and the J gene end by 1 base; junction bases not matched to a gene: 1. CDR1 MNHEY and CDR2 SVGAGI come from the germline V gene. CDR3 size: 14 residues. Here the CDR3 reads CASSRTGNTGELFF. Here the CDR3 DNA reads TGTGCCAGCAGTCGGACAGGGAACACCGGGGAGCTGTTTTTT.

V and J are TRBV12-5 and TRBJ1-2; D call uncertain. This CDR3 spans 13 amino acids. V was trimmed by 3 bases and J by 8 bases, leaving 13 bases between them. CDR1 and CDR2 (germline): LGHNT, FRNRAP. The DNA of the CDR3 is TGTGCTAGTGGTTTCTTGGAGGGTTCGGGCTACACCTTC. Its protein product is CASGFLEGSGYTF.

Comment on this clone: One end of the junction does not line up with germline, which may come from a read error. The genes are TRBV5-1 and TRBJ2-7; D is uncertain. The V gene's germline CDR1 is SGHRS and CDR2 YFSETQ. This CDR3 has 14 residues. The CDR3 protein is CASSLENINYDQYF. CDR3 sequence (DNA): TGCGCCAGCAGCTTGGAAAATATCAACTACGACCAGTACTTC.

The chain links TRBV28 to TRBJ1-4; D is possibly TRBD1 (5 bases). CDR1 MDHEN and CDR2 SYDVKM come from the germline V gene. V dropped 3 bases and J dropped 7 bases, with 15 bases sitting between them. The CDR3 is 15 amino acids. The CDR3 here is CASSFFRPGGEKLFF. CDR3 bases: TGTGCCAGCAGTTTTTTTAGACCGGGGGGTGAAAAACTGTTTTTT.

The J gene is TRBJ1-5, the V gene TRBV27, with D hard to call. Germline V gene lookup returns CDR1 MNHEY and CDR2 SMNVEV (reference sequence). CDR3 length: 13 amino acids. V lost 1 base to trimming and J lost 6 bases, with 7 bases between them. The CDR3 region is CASSLFRGQPQHF. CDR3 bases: TGTGCCAGCAGTTTATTTCGCGGTCAGCCCCAGCATTTT.

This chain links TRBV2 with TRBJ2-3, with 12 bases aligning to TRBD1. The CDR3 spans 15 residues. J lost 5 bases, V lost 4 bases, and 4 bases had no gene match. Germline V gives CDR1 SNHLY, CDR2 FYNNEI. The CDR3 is CASSGGQGAGDTQYF. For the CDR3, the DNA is TGTGCCAGCAGTGGGGGACAGGGGGCAGGAGATACGCAGTATTTT.

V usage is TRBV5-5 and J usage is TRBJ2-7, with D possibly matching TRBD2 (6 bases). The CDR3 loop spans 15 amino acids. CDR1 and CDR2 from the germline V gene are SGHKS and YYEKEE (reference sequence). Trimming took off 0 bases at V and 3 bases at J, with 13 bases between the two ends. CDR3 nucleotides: TGTGCCAGCAGCTTGGCACCTAGCGTAATCTACGAGCAGTACTTC. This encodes CASSLAPSVIYEQYF.

The DNA of the CDR3 is TGTGCCAGCAGCGCTAAAAGGACAGCTACCCGCTCCTACAATGAGCAGTTCTTC. Translation gives CASSAKRTATRSYNEQFF. The chain uses TRBV2 and TRBJ2-1; TRBD1 might be the D (6 bases). Germline V CDR1 and CDR2: SNHLY, FYNNEI. This CDR3 spans 18 amino acids. Trimming stripped 6 bases from V and 0 bases from J, with 21 bases between.

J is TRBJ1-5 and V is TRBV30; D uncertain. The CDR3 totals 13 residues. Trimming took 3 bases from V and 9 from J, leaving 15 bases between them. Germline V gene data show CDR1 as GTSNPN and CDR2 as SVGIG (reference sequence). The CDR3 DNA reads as TGTGCCTGGAGGGACGGCTCCGCGGGGCCCCAGCATTTT. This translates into CAWRDGSAGPQHF.

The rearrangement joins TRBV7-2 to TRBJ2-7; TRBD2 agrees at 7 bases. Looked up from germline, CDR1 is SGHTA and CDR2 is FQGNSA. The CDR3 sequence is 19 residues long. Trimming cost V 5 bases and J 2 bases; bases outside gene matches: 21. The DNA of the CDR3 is TGTGCCAGCAGCGCTAACAGGCTACTCCAGACTAGCCGTACCTACGAGCAGTACTTC. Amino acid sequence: CASSANRLLQTSRTYEQYF. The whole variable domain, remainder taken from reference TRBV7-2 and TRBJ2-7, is GAGVSQSPSNKVTEKGKDVELRCDPISGHTALYWYRQSLGQGLEFLIYFQGNSAPDKSGLPSDRFSAERTGGSVSTLTIQRTQQEDSAVYLCASSANRLLQTSRTYEQYFGPGTRLTVT.

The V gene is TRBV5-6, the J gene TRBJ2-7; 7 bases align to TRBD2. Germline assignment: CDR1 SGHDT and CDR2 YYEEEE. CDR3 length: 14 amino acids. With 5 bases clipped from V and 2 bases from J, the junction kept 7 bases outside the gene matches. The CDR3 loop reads CASSQGLPTYEQYF. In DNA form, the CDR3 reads TGTGCCAGCAGTCAGGGACTACCCACCTACGAGCAGTACTTC.

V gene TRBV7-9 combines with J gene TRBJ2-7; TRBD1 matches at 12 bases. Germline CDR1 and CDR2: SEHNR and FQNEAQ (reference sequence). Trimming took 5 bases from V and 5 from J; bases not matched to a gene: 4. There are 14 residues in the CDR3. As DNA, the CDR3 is TGTGCCAGCAGCCCGGGACAGGGGGCGGACGAGCAGTACTTC. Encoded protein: CASSPGQGADEQYF. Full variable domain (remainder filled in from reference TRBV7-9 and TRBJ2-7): DTGVSQNPRHKITKRGQNVTFRCDPISEHNRLYWYRQTLGQGPEFLTYFQNEAQLEKSRLLSDRFSAERPKGSFSTLEIQRTEQGDSAMYLCASSPGQGADEQYFGPGTRLTVT.

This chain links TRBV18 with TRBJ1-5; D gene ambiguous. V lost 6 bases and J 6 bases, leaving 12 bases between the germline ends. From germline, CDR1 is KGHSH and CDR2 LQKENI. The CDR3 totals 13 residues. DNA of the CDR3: TGTGCCAGCTCTGAGGGATGGGGTCAGCCCCAGCATTTT. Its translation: CASSEGWGQPQHF.

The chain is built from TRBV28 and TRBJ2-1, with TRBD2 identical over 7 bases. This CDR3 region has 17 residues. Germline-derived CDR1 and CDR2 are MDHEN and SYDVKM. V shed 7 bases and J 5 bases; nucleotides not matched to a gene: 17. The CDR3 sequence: CASIQPGASGKNNEQFF. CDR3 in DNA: TGTGCCAGCATCCAGCCCGGAGCTAGCGGAAAAAACAATGAGCAGTTCTTC.

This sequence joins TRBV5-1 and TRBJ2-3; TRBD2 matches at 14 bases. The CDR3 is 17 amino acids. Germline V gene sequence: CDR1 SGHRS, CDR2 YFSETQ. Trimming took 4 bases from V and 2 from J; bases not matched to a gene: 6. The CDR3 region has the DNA TGCGCCAGCAGCAGGGGACTAGCGGGAGCCACCACAGATACGCAGTATTTT. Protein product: CASSRGLAGATTDTQYF.

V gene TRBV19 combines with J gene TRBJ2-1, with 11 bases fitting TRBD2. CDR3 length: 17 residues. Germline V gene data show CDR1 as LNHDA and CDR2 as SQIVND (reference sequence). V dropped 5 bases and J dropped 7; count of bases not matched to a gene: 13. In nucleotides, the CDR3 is TGTGCCAGTAGTCCTGGGTATAGCGGGAGGGCCGGTAATGAGCAGTTCTTC. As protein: CASSPGYSGRAGNEQFF.

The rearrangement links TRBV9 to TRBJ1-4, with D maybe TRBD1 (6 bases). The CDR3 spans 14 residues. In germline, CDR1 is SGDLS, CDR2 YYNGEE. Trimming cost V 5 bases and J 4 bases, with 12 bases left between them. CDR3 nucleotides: TGTGCCAGCAGTGAGGACAGCCATAATGAAAAACTGTTTTTT. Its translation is CASSEDSHNEKLFF.

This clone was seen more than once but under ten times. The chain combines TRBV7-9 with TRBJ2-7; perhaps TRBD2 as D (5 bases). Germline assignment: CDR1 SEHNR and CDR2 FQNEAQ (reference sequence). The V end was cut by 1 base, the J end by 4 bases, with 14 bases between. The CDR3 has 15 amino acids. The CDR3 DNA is TGTGCCAGCAGCTTAGATCGGGAAGTCGGGTACGAGCAGTACTTC. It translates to CASSLDREVGYEQYF.

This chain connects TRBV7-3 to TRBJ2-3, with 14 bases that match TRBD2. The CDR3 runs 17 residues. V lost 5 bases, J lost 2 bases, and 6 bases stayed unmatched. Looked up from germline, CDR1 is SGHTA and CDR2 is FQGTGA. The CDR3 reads CASSPGTSGSPTDTQYF. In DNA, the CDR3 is TGTGCCAGCAGCCCGGGGACTAGCGGGAGCCCCACAGATACGCAGTATTTT.

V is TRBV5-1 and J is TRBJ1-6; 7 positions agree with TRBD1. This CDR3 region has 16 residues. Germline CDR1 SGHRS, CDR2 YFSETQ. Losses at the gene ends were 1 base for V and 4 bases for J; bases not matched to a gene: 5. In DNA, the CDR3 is TGCGCCAGCAGCTTGTATAACAGGGGTTATAATTCACCCCTCCACTTT. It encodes CASSLYNRGYNSPLHF.

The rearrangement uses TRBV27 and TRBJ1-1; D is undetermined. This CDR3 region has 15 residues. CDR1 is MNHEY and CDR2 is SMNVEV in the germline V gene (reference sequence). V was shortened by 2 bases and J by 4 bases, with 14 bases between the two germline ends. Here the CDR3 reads CASSLGRGLSTEAFF. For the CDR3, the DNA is TGTGCCAGCAGTTTAGGGCGGGGTTTGAGCACTGAAGCTTTCTTT.

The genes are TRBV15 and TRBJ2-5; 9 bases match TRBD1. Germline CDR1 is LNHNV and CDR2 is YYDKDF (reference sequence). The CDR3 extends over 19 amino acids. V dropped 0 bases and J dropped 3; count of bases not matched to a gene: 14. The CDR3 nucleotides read TGTGCCACCAGCAGAGATTCAGGGACAGGGAAAAGAAACGAAGAGACCCAGTACTTC. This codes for CATSRDSGTGKRNEETQYF. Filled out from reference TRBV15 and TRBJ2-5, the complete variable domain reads DAMVIQNPRYQVTQFGKPVTLSCSQTLNHNVMYWYQQKSSQAPKLLFHYYDKDFNNEADTPDNFQSRRPNTSFCFLDIRSPGLGDTAMYLCATSRDSGTGKRNEETQYFGPGTRLLVL.

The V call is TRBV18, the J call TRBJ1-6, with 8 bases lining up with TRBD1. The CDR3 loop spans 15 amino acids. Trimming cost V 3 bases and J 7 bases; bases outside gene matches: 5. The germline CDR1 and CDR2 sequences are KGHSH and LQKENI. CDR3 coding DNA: TGTGCCAGCTCACCCGACACAGGGGGAAATTCACCCCTCCACTTT. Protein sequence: CASSPDTGGNSPLHF.

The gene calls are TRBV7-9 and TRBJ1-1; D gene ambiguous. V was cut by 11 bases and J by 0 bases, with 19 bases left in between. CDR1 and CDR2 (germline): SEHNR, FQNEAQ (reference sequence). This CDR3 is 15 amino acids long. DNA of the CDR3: TGTGCCGGAGGAAGGGTTCGGACGATGAACACTGAAGCTTTCTTT. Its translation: CAGGRVRTMNTEAFF.

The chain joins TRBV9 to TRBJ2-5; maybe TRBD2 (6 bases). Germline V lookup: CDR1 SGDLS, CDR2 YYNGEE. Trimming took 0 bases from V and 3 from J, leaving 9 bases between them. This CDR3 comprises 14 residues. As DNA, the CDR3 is TGTGCCAGCAGCGTAGGCGGGAATGAAGAGACCCAGTACTTC. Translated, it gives CASSVGGNEETQYF.

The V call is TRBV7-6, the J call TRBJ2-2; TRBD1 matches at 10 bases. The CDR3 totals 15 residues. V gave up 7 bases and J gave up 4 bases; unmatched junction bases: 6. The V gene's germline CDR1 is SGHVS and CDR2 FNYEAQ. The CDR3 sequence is CASKPGQGSTGELFF. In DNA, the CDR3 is TGTGCCAGCAAACCGGGACAGGGGAGCACCGGGGAGCTGTTTTTT.